Presented here are 21 T cell receptor beta chains from one specimen sequenced in a study of lymphopenia after photon versus proton radiotherapy (dated by TCRdb to between 2018 and 2020). The library was built by means of the immunoSEQ multiplex PCR assay. Held by TCRdb, this immuneACCESS table contains in-frame sequences only and omits some clones. Under half of the omission traces to an unresolved V gene where checked; the cause of the rest is unknown. Present in this sample are some 38,000 clones, roughly nine tenths of which were seen just once. The ten largest clonotypes hold 12% to 15% of the sample. Sample: peripheral blood, taken from a patient treated with photon-based radiotherapy. The origin of the receptors is a man between 60 and 75 years old with cholangiocarcinoma.

This chain connects TRBV4-3 to TRBJ2-3; perhaps TRBD2 as D (6 bases). This CDR3 spans 15 amino acids. The V gene lost 2 bases and the J gene lost 7 bases, with 16 bases spanning the gap. The V gene's germline CDR1 is LGHNA and CDR2 YSLEER. The CDR3, as DNA: TGCGCCAGCAGCCAAAACGCAGCCGGGGGATATACGCAGTATTTT. This translates into CASSQNAAGGYTQYF.

The CDR3 DNA sequence: TGTGCCAGCCGGGTTTCGGACTATGGCTACACCTTC. Encoded protein: CASRVSDYGYTF. The chain has TRBV28 and TRBJ1-2, with D unclear. The CDR3 contains 12 residues. The germline V and J ends were trimmed by 8 bases and 3 bases, with 10 bases remaining between them. The germline V gene has CDR1 MDHEN and CDR2 SYDVKM.

The rearrangement links TRBV2 to TRBJ1-3; TRBD1 might be the D (6 bases). CDR1 is SNHLY and CDR2 is FYNNEI in the germline V gene. CDR3 length: 14 residues. Trimming took off 7 bases at V and 0 bases at J, with 10 bases between the two ends. CDR3 DNA: TGTGCCAGCAAGGGGGACCCCTCTGGAAACACCATATATTTT. It yields the protein CASKGDPSGNTIYF.

The chain links TRBV11-3 to TRBJ2-3; tentatively, D is TRBD1 (5 bases). This CDR3 has 15 amino acids. Trimming left V 3 bases short and J 2 bases short, with 12 bases between. Germline lookup yields CDR1 SGHNT and CDR2 YENEEA. CDR3 sequence: CASSFWGSLTDTQYF. For the CDR3, the DNA is TGTGCCAGCAGCTTTTGGGGCTCCCTCACAGATACGCAGTATTTT.

The J gene is TRBJ2-7, the V gene TRBV19; 14 bases are shared with TRBD2. V lost 3 bases, J lost 2 bases, and 9 bases stayed unmatched. CDR1 is LNHDA and CDR2 is SQIVND in the germline V gene (reference sequence). The CDR3 extends over 18 amino acids. The CDR3 loop is CASSMAPGLAGVTYEQYF. The CDR3 region has the DNA TGTGCCAGTAGTATGGCCCCGGGACTAGCGGGAGTAACCTACGAGCAGTACTTC.

The sample holds one count of this clone. The chain recombines TRBV19 with TRBJ1-6, with 9 bases aligning to TRBD1. The CDR3 is made up of 15 amino acids. The germline V gene has CDR1 LNHDA and CDR2 SQIVND (reference sequence). After removal of 6 bases from V and 6 bases from J, the junction contained 6 bases not matched to a gene. The CDR3 is CASSPPGQGNSPLHF. Here the CDR3 DNA reads TGTGCCAGTAGCCCCCCGGGACAGGGTAATTCACCCCTCCACTTT.

The chain has TRBV6-5 and TRBJ2-7; 12 nucleotides agree with TRBD2. The V and J ends lost 6 bases and 4 bases, in that order; junction bases with no gene match: 4. CDR1 and CDR2 from the germline V gene are MNHEY and SVGAGI. The CDR3 is made up of 14 amino acids. CDR3 DNA: TGTGCCAGCAGCAAACTAGCGGGAGGATACGAGCAGTACTTC. This codes for CASSKLAGGYEQYF.

This chain uses TRBV5-4 with TRBJ2-7; D uncertain. V was cut by 9 bases and J by 3 bases, with 13 bases left in between. The CDR3 is 12 amino acids. Germline assignment: CDR1 SGHNT and CDR2 YYREEE (reference sequence). In DNA, the CDR3 is TGTGCCATGGGCAGCCCAAACTACGAGCAGTACTTC. Amino acid sequence: CAMGSPNYEQYF.

This chain joins TRBV7-9 and TRBJ2-3; D is perhaps TRBD1 (6 bases). The CDR3 is made up of 16 amino acids. Trimming stripped 2 bases from V and 1 base from J, with 13 bases between. Per the germline V gene, CDR1 is SEHNR and CDR2 is FQNEAQ (reference sequence). The CDR3 DNA reads TGTGCCAGCAGCTTATATGGGGCAGGGGGCACAGATACGCAGTATTTT. Its protein product is CASSLYGAGGTDTQYF.

This chain connects TRBV27 to TRBJ2-7; D may be TRBD2 (6 bases). There are 14 residues in the CDR3. CDR1 is MNHEY, CDR2 SMNVEV, per germline (reference sequence). V was trimmed by 5 bases and J by 3 bases, leaving 14 bases between them. CDR3 amino acids: CASSERDSFYEQYF. In DNA form, the CDR3 reads TGTGCCAGCAGTGAACGGGACTCTTTCTACGAGCAGTACTTC.

This clone was found once. The CDR3 spells CASSPVPGRGVDTGELFF. Written as DNA, the CDR3 is TGTGCCAGCAGTCCAGTTCCGGGGCGGGGGGTCGACACCGGGGAGCTGTTTTTT. The V gene is TRBV27, the J gene TRBJ2-2; 8 bases match TRBD2. V shed 5 bases and J 3 bases; nucleotides not matched to a gene: 14. The germline CDR1 and CDR2 sequences are MNHEY and SMNVEV (reference sequence). This CDR3 has 18 amino acids.

The V gene is TRBV19, the J gene TRBJ2-2; 8 bases line up with TRBD2. This CDR3 is built from 17 residues. CDR1 is LNHDA, CDR2 SQIVND, per germline (reference sequence). V dropped 1 base and J dropped 4; count of bases not matched to a gene: 8. Written as DNA, the CDR3 is TGTGCCAGTAGTATAGTCTCCGGACTAGCAAGCACCGGGGAGCTGTTTTTT. Its protein is CASSIVSGLASTGELFF.

This chain links TRBV28 with TRBJ2-3, with TRBD2 matching 7 bases. This CDR3 comprises 13 residues. The germline V gene encodes CDR1 MDHEN and CDR2 SYDVKM. The J segment lost 2 bases and the V segment lost 10 bases, leaving 6 bases of the junction unmatched. The CDR3 loop is CAITAGPTDTQYF. The CDR3 region has the DNA TGTGCCATAACAGCGGGACCCACAGATACGCAGTATTTT.

Of note for this clone: Other DNA variants within this sample encode the same CDR3. This rearrangement joins TRBV7-3 to TRBJ2-1, with no clear D. Germline CDR1 is SGHTA and CDR2 is FQGTGA. V was cut by 5 bases and J by 0 bases, with 5 bases left in between. CDR3 length: 13 residues. The CDR3 nucleotides read TGTGCCAGCAGCGCCGGCTCCTACAATGAGCAGTTCTTC. Translated, it gives CASSAGSYNEQFF.

This sequence joins TRBV11-1 and TRBJ2-2; TRBD2 might be the D (5 bases). Trimming cost V 7 bases and J 5 bases, with 20 bases left between them. Germline V CDR1 and CDR2: SGHAT, FQDESV (reference sequence). The CDR3 consists of 16 residues. CDR3 protein: CASTLTGSLRTGELFF. DNA for the CDR3: TGTGCCAGCACCCTAACGGGGAGTTTGAGGACCGGGGAGCTGTTTTTT.

For the CDR3, the DNA is TGTGCCAGCAGCTTGGCTCGGGTATCCTACGAGCAGTACTTC. Amino acids: CASSLARVSYEQYF. The chain recombines TRBV5-5 with TRBJ2-7, with D unclear. The CDR3 has 14 amino acids. Germline V CDR1 and CDR2: SGHKS, YYEKEE (reference sequence). V lost 0 bases and J 1 base, leaving 8 bases between the germline ends.

The gene calls are TRBV27 and TRBJ1-4; TRBD1 matches 8 bases. Germline loops: CDR1 MNHEY, CDR2 SMNVEV (reference sequence). Germline trimming cut 5 bases from V and 0 bases from J; bases unmatched to any gene: 2. The length of the CDR3 is 15 residues. The CDR3 here is CASSQQGATNEKLFF. The CDR3 nucleotides are TGTGCCAGCAGTCAACAGGGGGCAACTAATGAAAAACTGTTTTTT.

The chain couples TRBV5-5 to TRBJ2-7; TRBD1 agrees at 9 bases. V shed 3 bases and J 0 bases; nucleotides not matched to a gene: 7. Germline V gene sequence: CDR1 SGHKS, CDR2 YYEKEE (reference sequence). The CDR3 runs to 16 residues. CDR3 loop: CASSSPGTGSSYEQYF. Written as DNA, the CDR3 is TGTGCCAGCAGCTCTCCCGGGACAGGGAGCTCCTACGAGCAGTACTTC. The full variable domain, in which reference TRBV5-5 and TRBJ2-7 provide the parts outside the CDR3, is DAGVTQSPTHLIKTRGQQVTLRCSPISGHKSVSWYQQVLGQGPQFIFQYYEKEERGRGNFPDRFSARQFPNYSSELNVNALLLGDSALYLCASSSPGTGSSYEQYFGPGTRLTVT.

V and J are TRBV11-2 and TRBJ2-1; D uncertain. The ends were cut back, 2 bases at V and 10 bases at J, with 15 bases in the middle. This CDR3 contains 14 residues. Per the germline V gene, CDR1 is SGHAT and CDR2 is FQNNGV. The CDR3 protein is CASSLLVPPAEQFF. DNA for the CDR3: TGTGCCAGCAGCTTACTGGTCCCCCCGGCAGAGCAGTTCTTC.

The chain links TRBV6-5 to TRBJ1-2; no firm D call. The CDR3 loop spans 15 amino acids. V was shortened by 7 bases and J by 1 base, with 16 bases between the two germline ends. CDR1 is MNHEY, CDR2 SVGAGI, per germline. CDR3 loop: CASTRRSQDNYGYTF. CDR3 DNA sequence: TGTGCCAGCACCCGAAGGAGTCAGGATAACTATGGCTACACCTTC.

This chain uses TRBV27 with TRBJ2-7; possible D gene TRBD1, 5 bases. Trimming removed 0 bases from V and 2 bases from J, with 14 bases in between. The V gene's germline CDR1 is MNHEY and CDR2 SMNVEV (reference sequence). The CDR3 is 16 residues long. CDR3 region: CASSLSRGSYAYEQYF. CDR3 sequence (DNA): TGTGCCAGCAGTTTATCTAGGGGCAGCTATGCCTACGAGCAGTACTTC.